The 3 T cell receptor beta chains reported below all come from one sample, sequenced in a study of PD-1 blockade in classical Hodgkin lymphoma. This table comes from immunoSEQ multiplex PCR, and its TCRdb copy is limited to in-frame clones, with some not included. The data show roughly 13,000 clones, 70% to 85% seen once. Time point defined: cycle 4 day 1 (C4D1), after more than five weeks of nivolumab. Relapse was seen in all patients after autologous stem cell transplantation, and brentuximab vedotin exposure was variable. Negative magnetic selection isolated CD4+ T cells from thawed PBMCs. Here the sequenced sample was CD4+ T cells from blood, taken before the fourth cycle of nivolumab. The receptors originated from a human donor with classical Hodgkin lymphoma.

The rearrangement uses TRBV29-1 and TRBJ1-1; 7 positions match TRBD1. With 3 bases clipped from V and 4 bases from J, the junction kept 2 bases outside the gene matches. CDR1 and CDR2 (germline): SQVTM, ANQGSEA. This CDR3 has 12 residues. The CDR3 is CSVDRGGTEAFF. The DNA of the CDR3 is TGCAGCGTTGACAGGGGGGGCACTGAAGCTTTCTTT.

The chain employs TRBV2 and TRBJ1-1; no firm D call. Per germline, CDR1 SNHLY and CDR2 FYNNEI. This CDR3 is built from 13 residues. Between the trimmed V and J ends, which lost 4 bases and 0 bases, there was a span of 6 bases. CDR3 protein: CASSGQLNTEAFF. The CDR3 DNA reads TGTGCCAGCAGTGGCCAGTTGAACACTGAAGCTTTCTTT.

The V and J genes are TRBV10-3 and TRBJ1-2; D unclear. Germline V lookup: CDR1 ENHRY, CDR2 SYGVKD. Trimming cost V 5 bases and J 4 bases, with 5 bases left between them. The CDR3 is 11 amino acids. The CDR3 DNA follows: TGTGCCATCAGTAACGGCTATGGCTACACCTTC. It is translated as CAISNGYGYTF.